The 20 T cell receptor beta chains below were found in one sample sequenced in a study of tumor-infiltrating lymphocytes in primary liver carcinoma. TCR beta cDNA was reverse-transcribed from roughly 520 ng of total RNA. The reaction used a constant-region primer and ProtoScript II reverse transcriptase. The TCR beta library was amplified through three nested multiplex PCR rounds in a modified ARM-PCR procedure. Rounds one and two of PCR, each of approximately 11 cycles, were primed with TRBV1-TRBV30 forward primers and a C-beta reverse primer. TCRdb processed the multiplex PCR reads anew with MiXCR; each CDR3 protein has one entry. The repertoire consists of about 92,000 distinct CDR3 sequences, with around 70% occurring once and the leading ten covering more than 25%. Co-extracting RNA and DNA was done with roughly 17-33 mg of unsorted bulk tissue as input. Sequences were obtained from tumor-adjacent normal liver tissue. The receptors were gathered from a man in his forties with primary liver carcinoma and hepatitis B virus infection.

For this clonotype: A read error may produce the germline difference seen at one junction end. J is TRBJ2-1 and V is TRBV7-9; the D gene is possibly TRBD1 (6 bases). The V gene's germline CDR1 is SEHNR and CDR2 FQNEAQ (reference sequence). The CDR3 spans 16 residues. The CDR3 is CVSSREGRGPYNEQFF. CDR3 coding DNA: TGTGTCAGCAGTCGCGAGGGCAGGGGCCCCTACAATGAGCAGTTCTTC.

This clonotype was seen ten or more times. This chain links TRBV28 with TRBJ2-7; no firm D call. This CDR3 comprises 14 residues. V was trimmed by 2 bases and J by 2 bases, leaving 10 bases between them. Germline V lookup: CDR1 MDHEN, CDR2 SYDVKM. The CDR3 reads CASSLIELPYEQYF. The CDR3 nucleotides are TGTGCCAGCAGTTTAATTGAACTACCCTACGAGCAGTACTTC.

J is TRBJ2-7 and V is TRBV28, with D possibly matching TRBD1 (5 bases). Germline V gene sequence: CDR1 MDHEN, CDR2 SYDVKM. The CDR3 runs to 13 residues. V dropped 2 bases and J dropped 1 base, with 6 bases sitting between them. CDR3 loop: CASSLRQSYEQYF. CDR3 nucleotide sequence: TGTGCCAGCAGTTTAAGACAGTCCTACGAGCAGTACTTC.

The rearrangement uses TRBV9 and TRBJ2-6; 8 positions match TRBD1. V was clipped by 4 bases and J by 0 bases; unmatched bases: 15. This CDR3 comprises 20 residues. Germline-derived CDR1 and CDR2 are SGDLS and YYNGEE. CDR3 in amino acids: CASSTRLPGQAVSGANVLTF. In nucleotides, the CDR3 is TGTGCCAGCAGCACCCGGCTACCGGGACAGGCTGTCTCTGGGGCCAACGTCCTGACTTTC.

On this clonotype: One end of the junction varies from germline; a read error may be responsible. The rearrangement uses TRBV6-5 and TRBJ2-3; TRBD2 aligns across 8 bases. The CDR3 is made up of 21 amino acids. Germline V gene sequence: CDR1 MNHEY, CDR2 SVGAGI. CDR3 nucleotides: TGTGCCAGCAGCTACTCCCGTAACGGGAGGGCCATTCTTTCGGGTATAGATACGCAGTATTTT. Its protein product is CASSYSRNGRAILSGIDTQYF.

Details on this clonotype: A read error is possible here, since a much larger clone lies one base away. This chain links TRBV6-1 with TRBJ2-3, with 10 positions matching TRBD2. The CDR3 is made up of 16 amino acids. Germline V gene lookup returns CDR1 MNHNS and CDR2 SASEGT. The CDR3 region has the DNA TGTGCCGGCAGGGCTAGCGGGAGACTAAGTACAGATACGCAGTATTTT. Its protein is CAGRASGRLSTDTQYF.

For this clonotype: Sequence at one end of the junction differs from germline and may be a read error. This chain uses TRBV5-6 with TRBJ2-1; D is possibly TRBD1 (7 bases). Per germline, CDR1 SGHDT and CDR2 YYEEEE. This CDR3 has 16 residues. CDR3 DNA: TGTGCCACTAGCTTGGAGGGGGCAAGCTCCTACGATGAGCAGTTCTTC. It encodes CATSLEGASSYDEQFF. Full variable domain (rest looked up from reference TRBV5-6 and TRBJ2-1): DAGVTQSPTHLIKTRGQQVTLRCSPKSGHDTVSWYQQALGQGPQFIFQYYEEEERQRGNFPDRFSGHQFPNYSSELNVNALLLGDSALYLCATSLEGASSYDEQFFGPGTRLTVL.

The V and J genes are TRBV4-1 and TRBJ1-2; the D is unclear. The CDR3 has 13 amino acids. The germline CDR1 and CDR2 sequences are MGHRA and YSYEKL. The DNA of the CDR3 is TGCCCCAACAGCCTGTCGACGGGATATGGCTACACCTTC. This translates into CPNSLSTGYGYTF.

The chain couples TRBV6-5 to TRBJ2-3; perhaps TRBD1 as D (7 bases). The V and J ends lost 7 bases and 2 bases respectively, with 16 bases between them. Germline V gene lookup returns CDR1 MNHEY and CDR2 SVGAGI. The length of the CDR3 is 15 residues. The CDR3 coding sequence is TGTGCCAGCATCCCCCAGGGGGGCTACACAGATACGCAGTATTTT. Encoded protein: CASIPQGGYTDTQYF.

V is TRBV28 and J is TRBJ2-1, with D unresolved. Trimming removed 7 bases from V and 0 bases from J, with 19 bases in between. The V gene's germline CDR1 is MDHEN and CDR2 SYDVKM. The CDR3 runs 17 residues. The CDR3 spells CASNAETRPSSYNEQFF. In DNA form, the CDR3 reads TGTGCCAGCAATGCTGAAACCCGACCGAGCTCCTACAATGAGCAGTTCTTC.

The rearrangement uses TRBV11-2 and TRBJ1-6; D ambiguous. V was clipped by 5 bases and J by 14 bases, with 13 bases between them. Germline CDR1 and CDR2: SGHAT and FQNNGV. This CDR3 region has 12 residues. The CDR3 here is CASSRSVGSLHF. CDR3 bases: TGTGCCAGCAGCCGTTCGGTAGGGTCCCTCCACTTT.

This clonotype was seen many times. The V gene is TRBV4-2, the J gene TRBJ2-7; weak D call: TRBD2 (5 bases). The CDR3 consists of 14 residues. V was trimmed by 1 base and J by 2 bases, leaving 9 bases between them. The germline gives CDR1 LGHNA, CDR2 YNFKEQ. Here the CDR3 DNA reads TGTGCCAGCAGCCAAGGCGAGGGAACCTACGAGCAGTACTTC. Its protein product is CASSQGEGTYEQYF.

J is TRBJ2-5 and V is TRBV11-2; unclear D gene. The CDR3 runs 13 residues. V was cut by 2 bases and J by 9 bases, with 13 bases left in between. CDR1 SGHAT and CDR2 FQNNGV come from the germline V gene. For the CDR3, the DNA is TGTGCCAGCAGCTTAAATTCGTGGGTGGCCCAGTACTTC. It codes for CASSLNSWVAQYF. Variable domain in full (rest from reference TRBV11-2 and TRBJ2-5): EAGVAQSPRYKIIEKRQSVAFWCNPISGHATLYWYQQILGQGPKLLIQFQNNGVVDDSQLPKDRFSAERLKGVDSTLKIQPAKLEDSAVYLCASSLNSWVAQYFGPGTRLLVL.

This clonotype appeared many times. The V and J genes are TRBV6-5 and TRBJ1-1, with 7 positions matching TRBD1. Germline loops: CDR1 MNHEY, CDR2 SVGAGI. V gave up 6 bases and J gave up 0 bases; unmatched junction bases: 7. CDR3 length: 15 amino acids. The CDR3 region has the DNA TGTGCCAGCAGAGACACCGGGACAGTGAACACTGAAGCTTTCTTT. Translating gives CASRDTGTVNTEAFF.

This clonotype has at least ten counts. The V and J genes are TRBV11-2 and TRBJ1-1, with 7 bases matching TRBD1. Germline loops: CDR1 SGHAT, CDR2 FQNNGV. This CDR3 has 16 amino acids. Germline trimming cut 5 bases from V and 0 bases from J; bases unmatched to any gene: 9. The CDR3 coding sequence is TGTGCCAGCAGCCCATCCAGGGGGTTGGTGAACACTGAAGCTTTCTTT. Its translation: CASSPSRGLVNTEAFF. Complete variable domain (other parts from reference TRBV11-2 and TRBJ1-1): EAGVAQSPRYKIIEKRQSVAFWCNPISGHATLYWYQQILGQGPKLLIQFQNNGVVDDSQLPKDRFSAERLKGVDSTLKIQPAKLEDSAVYLCASSPSRGLVNTEAFFGQGTRLTVV.

Regarding this clonotype: As the CDR3 is not closed by the conserved phenylalanine or tryptophan, this likely results from a read error. The chain's CDR3 is CVSSQVTGQPQHS. The CDR3 nucleotides read TGCGTCAGCAGCCAAGTTACGGGGCAGCCCCAGCATTCT. The chain recombines TRBV4-1 with TRBJ1-5; D gene unclear. Germline loops: CDR1 MGHRA, CDR2 YSYEKL. The length of the CDR3 is 13 residues.

Comment on this clonotype: This may arise from a read error, as a much more abundant clone is one base away. This chain connects TRBV5-4 to TRBJ2-7, with no clear D. The CDR3 totals 14 residues. Germline CDR1 and CDR2: SGHNT and YYREEE (reference sequence). The CDR3: CASSLIETAYVQYF. DNA for the CDR3: TGTGCCAGCAGCTTAATAGAAACGGCCTACGTGCAGTACTTC.

J is TRBJ2-5 and V is TRBV6-6; a weak D match, TRBD1 (5 bases). The CDR3 is 11 residues long. The V and J ends lost 8 bases and 3 bases respectively, with 7 bases between them. Per germline, CDR1 MNHNY and CDR2 SVGAGI (reference sequence). In DNA form, the CDR3 reads TGTGCCAGCGGACAAGAAGAGACCCAGTACTTC. Its protein is CASGQEETQYF.

Comment on this clonotype: The junction departs from germline at one end; a sequencing error may be responsible. The V gene is TRBV6-4, the J gene TRBJ2-6; TRBD2 aligns across 7 bases. The CDR3 length is 16 residues. Germline values: CDR1 MRHNA, CDR2 SNTAGT. The CDR3 sequence is CAGSEGGSSGANVLTF. The CDR3 DNA reads TGTGCCGGCAGTGAGGGCGGGAGCTCTGGGGCCAACGTTCTGACTTTC.

This chain's CDR3 is CASSFVPVANTGELFF. The DNA for the CDR3 is TGTGCCAGCAGCTTTGTACCGGTCGCGAACACCGGGGAGCTGTTTTTT. The rearrangement links TRBV11-2 to TRBJ2-2, with no clear D. The CDR3 length is 16 residues. Per the germline V gene, CDR1 is SGHAT and CDR2 is FQNNGV. V was clipped by 3 bases and J by 0 bases, with 11 bases between them.